A single TCR beta chain is shown here with its context. Germline V gene sequence: CDR1 WNHNN, CDR2 SYGVQD (reference sequence). V lost 8 bases to trimming and J lost 6 bases; unmatched junction nucleotides: 14. This CDR3 contains 18 residues. These data come from a study of blood T cell repertoires in COVID-19. The overall study: T cells, B-cell-depleted T cells, or PBMCs provided the cDNA or gDNA that served as material.

Produced via immunoSEQ multiplex PCR; TCRdb's table is partial and in-frame only. The sample consists of some 290,000 clones, 75% to 90% of them appearing once. Sequenced sample: peripheral blood. This clonotype originated in a woman in her twenties or thirties with COVID-19, enrolled during active disease. V usage is TRBV10-1 and J usage is TRBJ2-2, with 14 bases that match TRBD2. The CDR3, as DNA: TGCGCCAGCTACGACTTGACTAGCGGGAGGGCCTCCTCCGGGGAGCTGTTTTTT. This sequence encodes CASYDLTSGRASSGELFF.